Shown below are 27 T cell receptor beta chains from a single sample sequenced in a study of shared clonotypes between healthy human individuals. Clones were read by immunoSEQ multiplex PCR, and TCRdb kept only the in-frame ones, dropping some. In the table there are over 850,000 clones, about 80% of which are singletons. Sequences were obtained from memory CD4+ T cells from PBMCs. Subset denoted: CD45RA-negative fraction. The source of these receptors is a young man in good health. Some clones in this sample may be carry-over from other donors' samples.

This clone was observed a single time. The V call is TRBV6-5, the J call TRBJ2-5; D may match TRBD1 or TRBD2 (5 bases each). The length of the CDR3 is 14 residues. CDR1 MNHEY and CDR2 SVGAGI come from the germline V gene. The V and J ends lost 3 bases and 6 bases respectively, with 14 bases between them. The CDR3 DNA sequence: TGTGCCAGCAGTTATGGGGGTGTTGGGCAGACCCAGTACTTC. Translation: CASSYGGVGQTQYF.

This clone was detected many times. The sample carries other DNA sequences with the same CDR3. The chain links TRBV5-8 to TRBJ2-3, with TRBD2 matching over 7 bases. The CDR3 is 13 residues long. The V gene end was trimmed by 2 bases and the J gene end by 3 bases; junction bases not matched to a gene: 0. From germline, CDR1 is SGHTS and CDR2 YDEGEE. CDR3 nucleotide sequence: TGTGCCAGCAGCTTAGCGGGGACAGATACGCAGTATTTT. Protein sequence: CASSLAGTDTQYF.

This clone was seen once. The chain combines TRBV19 with TRBJ2-3; either TRBD1 or TRBD2 may supply D (5 bases each). CDR3 length equals 12 residues. V lost 4 bases to trimming and J lost 8 bases, with 10 bases between them. In germline, CDR1 is LNHDA, CDR2 SQIVND (reference sequence). DNA of the CDR3: TGTGCCAGTAGTAGGGACGCCGGTACGCAGTATTTT. This sequence encodes CASSRDAGTQYF.

This clone was picked up one time. This chain uses TRBV18 with TRBJ2-7, with D perhaps TRBD1 (6 bases). Trimming stripped 6 bases from V and 5 bases from J, with 20 bases between. This CDR3 is 15 amino acids long. Germline CDR1 is KGHSH and CDR2 is LQKENI. DNA of the CDR3: TGTGCCAGCTCCCGGAGCTTAACAGGGCCCCACGAGCAGTACTTC. Translating gives CASSRSLTGPHEQYF.

This clone was picked up a small number of times. The rearrangement joins TRBV5-8 to TRBJ2-1, with 8 bases lining up with TRBD2. The CDR3 loop spans 14 amino acids. The trim removed 4 bases at V and 9 bases at J, leaving 9 bases unmatched. Germline V lookup: CDR1 SGHTS, CDR2 YDEGEE. The CDR3: CASSHRGGRGEQFF. The CDR3 coding sequence is TGTGCCAGCAGCCACCGGGGGGGAAGGGGTGAGCAGTTCTTC.

About this clone itself: Other DNA sequences in this specimen translate into the identical CDR3. The chain is built from TRBV20-1 and TRBJ2-5; the D is unclear. Per the germline V gene, CDR1 is DFQATT and CDR2 is SNEGSKA (reference sequence). The germline V and J ends were trimmed by 5 bases and 5 bases, with 9 bases remaining between them. The CDR3 has 11 amino acids. The CDR3 loop is CSALRGETQYF. In DNA form, the CDR3 reads TGCAGTGCTCTTCGTGGGGAGACCCAGTACTTC.

V usage is TRBV15 and J usage is TRBJ1-1; D uncertain. V lost 7 bases and J 6 bases, leaving 15 bases between the germline ends. In germline, CDR1 is LNHNV, CDR2 YYDKDF (reference sequence). This CDR3 has 13 residues. This CDR3 is CATKGGYNSEAFF. The CDR3 DNA is TGTGCCACCAAGGGCGGGTACAACTCTGAAGCTTTCTTT.

Of note for this clone: The conserved final phenylalanine or tryptophan is absent from the CDR3, which likely points to a read error. This rearrangement joins TRBV5-6 to TRBJ2-7, with D possibly being TRBD2 (5 bases). CDR1 and CDR2 (germline): SGHDT, YYEEEE. This CDR3 has 14 amino acids. Trimming removed 5 bases at V and 5 bases at J, with 17 bases between. CDR3 sequence reads: CASSSRSGNDEQYL. CDR3 coding DNA: TGTGCCAGCAGTTCCCGGTCCGGGAATGACGAGCAGTACCTC.

The chain couples TRBV2 to TRBJ1-2; D might be TRBD1 (5 bases). The germline CDR1 and CDR2 sequences are SNHLY and FYNNEI. The V gene lost 6 bases and the J gene lost 1 base, with 15 bases spanning the gap. The length of the CDR3 is 15 residues. CDR3 DNA sequence: TGTGCCAGCAGCGACCCAGGGACCAATAACTATGGCTACACCTTC. Translating it yields CASSDPGTNNYGYTF.

Details on this clone: The same CDR3 is also encoded by other DNA sequences in this sample. As DNA, the CDR3 is TGTGCCAGCAGCTTAGTTTTAGCGGGAGGGAAAAACATTCAGTACTTC. Its protein product is CASSLVLAGGKNIQYF. The rearrangement links TRBV11-2 to TRBJ2-4, with 11 bases lining up with TRBD2. The germline CDR1 and CDR2 sequences are SGHAT and FQNNGV. After removal of 1 base from V and 4 bases from J, the junction contained 3 bases not matched to a gene. The CDR3 is 16 amino acids. Filled out from reference TRBV11-2 and TRBJ2-4, the complete variable domain reads EAGVAQSPRYKIIEKRQSVAFWCNPISGHATLYWYQQILGQGPKLLIQFQNNGVVDDSQLPKDRFSAERLKGVDSTLKIQPAKLEDSAVYLCASSLVLAGGKNIQYFGAGTRLSVL.

The rearrangement uses TRBV28 and TRBJ2-6; 8 bases line up with TRBD1. The germline CDR1 and CDR2 sequences are MDHEN and SYDVKM. The CDR3 has 16 residues. V dropped 6 bases and J dropped 9; count of bases not matched to a gene: 13. DNA of the CDR3: TGTGCCAGCAGCAGGGGGCGACATCGCCCTGGCAACGTCCTGACTTTC. This sequence encodes CASSRGRHRPGNVLTF.

This clone was seen only a few times. This chain connects TRBV29-1 to TRBJ2-2, with TRBD1 matching 8 bases. The trim removed 7 bases at V and 3 bases at J, leaving 4 bases unmatched. The CDR3 covers 13 residues. CDR1 and CDR2 (germline): SQVTM, ANQGSEA. The CDR3 loop is CSADRADTGELFF. The CDR3 bases are TGCAGCGCGGACAGGGCCGACACCGGGGAGCTGTTTTTT.

A single count supports this clone. The genes are TRBV4-3 and TRBJ2-3; perhaps TRBD2 as D (6 bases). Germline V gives CDR1 LGHNA, CDR2 YSLEER. V was shortened by 4 bases and J by 3 bases, with 20 bases between the two germline ends. The CDR3 spans 17 residues. CDR3 DNA: TGCGCCAGCAGCCGCGGACTACACGGAGAGAGAACAGATACGCAGTATTTT. It specifies CASSRGLHGERTDTQYF.

CDR3 protein: CASSQDGGGLAGDEQFF. As DNA, the CDR3 is TGCGCCAGCAGCCAAGATGGCGGGGGACTAGCGGGAGATGAGCAGTTCTTC. The genes are TRBV4-1 and TRBJ2-1; 14 bases line up with TRBD2. CDR3 length equals 17 residues. Trimming removed 0 bases from V and 8 bases from J; junction bases left unmatched: 6. Germline CDR1 and CDR2: MGHRA and YSYEKL.

This chain uses TRBV18 with TRBJ1-2, with a tentative D call TRBD1 (5 bases). Per germline, CDR1 KGHSH and CDR2 LQKENI. The CDR3 covers 15 residues. The V gene lost 2 bases and the J gene lost 2 bases, with 12 bases spanning the gap. CDR3 DNA sequence: TGTGCCAGCTCACCAATCAGGGAGGGAAACTATGGCTACACCTTC. It is translated as CASSPIREGNYGYTF.

The rearrangement uses TRBV30 and TRBJ1-5; TRBD1 is a possible D gene (6 bases). V was pared by 0 bases and J by 4 bases, with 13 bases between. The CDR3 totals 15 residues. CDR1 is GTSNPN and CDR2 is SVGIG in the germline V gene (reference sequence). CDR3 nucleotide sequence: TGTGCCTGGAGTGTAATGGGACACCCAAATCAGCCCCAGCATTTT. This sequence encodes CAWSVMGHPNQPQHF. Based on the CDR3 plus reference TRBV30 and TRBJ1-5, the full variable domain is SQTIHQWPATLVQPVGSPLSLECTVEGTSNPNLYWYRQAAGRGLQLLFYSVGIGQISSEVPQNLSASRPQDRQFILSSKKLLLSDSGFYLCAWSVMGHPNQPQHFGDGTRLSIL.

This clone occurred once. The V and J genes are TRBV18 and TRBJ2-7; no definite D call. Trimming cost V 6 bases and J 5 bases, with 14 bases left between them. Germline CDR1 and CDR2: KGHSH and LQKENI. This CDR3 spans 13 amino acids. CDR3 region: CASSRTAIHEQYF. CDR3 nucleotides: TGTGCCAGCTCTAGGACCGCCATCCACGAGCAGTACTTC.

This chain connects TRBV6-5 to TRBJ2-3; D is ambiguous. In germline, CDR1 is MNHEY, CDR2 SVGAGI. The germline V and J ends were trimmed by 5 bases and 3 bases, with 12 bases remaining between them. There are 14 residues in the CDR3. CDR3 sequence reads: CASSHRQATDTQYF. CDR3 DNA: TGTGCCAGCAGTCACCGGCAGGCGACAGATACGCAGTATTTT.

The chain has TRBV15 and TRBJ2-7; a weak D match, TRBD1 (5 bases). This CDR3 has 15 amino acids. Germline V lookup: CDR1 LNHNV, CDR2 YYDKDF (reference sequence). Trimming left V 1 base short and J 1 base short, with 11 bases between. The CDR3 DNA reads as TGTGCCACCAGCAGAGCGAGAACAGGATCCTACGAGCAGTACTTC. Protein: CATSRARTGSYEQYF.

The V and J genes are TRBV7-3 and TRBJ2-2; weak D call: TRBD2 (6 bases). Trimming shortened V by 5 bases and J by 6 bases, and 10 bases separated the two germline ends. Germline V gene data show CDR1 as SGHTA and CDR2 as FQGTGA. There are 13 residues in the CDR3. The CDR3 spells CASSGGRSGELFF. CDR3 in DNA: TGTGCCAGCAGCGGAGGGAGGTCCGGGGAGCTGTTTTTT.

The rearrangement uses TRBV11-2 and TRBJ1-2, with 8 bases identical to TRBD1. The germline V gene has CDR1 SGHAT and CDR2 FQNNGV. The ends lost 3 bases at V and 5 bases at J; junction bases unmatched: 5. The CDR3 extends over 14 amino acids. This CDR3 is CASSLIQGAYGYTF. The CDR3, as DNA: TGTGCCAGCAGCTTGATCCAGGGGGCATATGGCTACACCTTC. The entire variable domain, with the rest obtained from reference TRBV11-2 and TRBJ1-2, is as follows: EAGVAQSPRYKIIEKRQSVAFWCNPISGHATLYWYQQILGQGPKLLIQFQNNGVVDDSQLPKDRFSAERLKGVDSTLKIQPAKLEDSAVYLCASSLIQGAYGYTFGSGTRLTVV.

The chain couples TRBV5-4 to TRBJ2-7; TRBD1 aligns across 9 bases. This CDR3 has 15 amino acids. CDR1 SGHNT and CDR2 YYREEE come from the germline V gene (reference sequence). After removal of 4 bases from V and 5 bases from J, the junction contained 10 bases not matched to a gene. The CDR3 sequence is CASSPRTGDFDEQYF. The CDR3 nucleotides are TGTGCCAGCAGCCCTCGGACAGGGGACTTTGACGAGCAGTACTTC.

This clone has more than one count but fewer than ten. The rearrangement links TRBV2 to TRBJ1-4, with a possible D match to TRBD1 (6 bases). The V and J ends lost 7 bases and 7 bases respectively, with 7 bases between them. The CDR3 consists of 11 residues. In germline, CDR1 is SNHLY, CDR2 FYNNEI. The CDR3 loop reads CASKGGEKLFF. The CDR3 DNA is TGTGCCAGCAAAGGGGGTGAAAAACTGTTTTTT.

CDR3 sequence: CASSLSQGTYEQYF. The CDR3 DNA follows: TGTGCCAGCAGCTTAAGTCAGGGGACCTACGAGCAGTACTTC. V usage is TRBV7-3 and J usage is TRBJ2-7; perhaps TRBD1 as D (6 bases). Trimming removed 1 base at V and 2 bases at J, with 9 bases between. CDR1 is SGHTA, CDR2 FQGTGA, per germline. The CDR3 loop spans 14 amino acids.

CDR3 DNA sequence: TGTGCCAGCAGTTACTCGCTTGGACAGGGCACTGAAGCTTTCTTT. Translated, it gives CASSYSLGQGTEAFF. The chain is built from TRBV6-6 and TRBJ1-1; 8 bases match TRBD1. Germline CDR1 and CDR2: MNHNY and SVGAGI (reference sequence). The length of the CDR3 is 15 residues. J gave up 4 bases and V 0 bases, and 4 bases lay outside the gene matches.

Comment on this clone: With only one base between it and a far larger clone, this is likely a read error. V gene TRBV30 combines with J gene TRBJ2-7, with TRBD1 matching 7 bases. Germline V gene sequence: CDR1 GTSNPN, CDR2 SVGIG (reference sequence). This CDR3 is built from 14 residues. The CDR3 loop reads CAWRLLDRVYERYF. The DNA of the CDR3 is TGTGCCTGGAGGCTACTCGACAGGGTCTACGAGCGGTACTTC.

This chain links TRBV18 with TRBJ2-6; no clear D. V lost 2 bases, J lost 2 bases, and 7 bases lay in between. CDR3 length equals 15 residues. Germline lookup yields CDR1 KGHSH and CDR2 LQKENI. The CDR3 DNA reads as TGTGCCAGCTCACCAGAGAGCCCTGGGGCCAACGTCCTGACTTTC. Translated: CASSPESPGANVLTF.